Below, one TCR beta chain is given with its context. This clonotype was seen many times. Its antigen is currently not known. Per-nucleotide qualities are absent, and no much larger clonotype sits a single base away. Receptor amplification or capture employed multiplex PCR. TCRdb shows the sequencer as Illumina HiSeq 4000. To build TCR beta libraries, CDR3 regions were amplified by Arm-PCR using iRepertoire HTBI primers. Gel purification was performed on PCR products prior to sequencing. As for how the authors treated the data: Across samples, 60 to 80 TRBV and 12 to 15 TRBJ segments were identified and used for gene usage analysis of CDR3 amino acid clonotypes. COPE and FqMerger were used to merge the filtered high-quality paired reads into contigs. BLAST was used to align contigs to IMGT TRBV, TRBD and TRBJ reference genes, and CDR3 was defined according to IMGT. Highly expanded clones were defined as clonotypes with a frequency above 0.1%. Repertoire diversity was measured by Shannon entropy, and V-J evenness by the Gini coefficient. A clonotype found in more than one individual was treated as public. TCRdb trimmed public reads at Q25 via fastp, called clones via MiXCR and kept in-frame beta chains. A single entry per CDR3 protein holds the most common genes and DNA from its merged rows. The V and J calls here are based on TCRdb, not the publication. This sample has about 440,000 distinct CDR3 sequences in its table, and 15% to 20% of those were observed once. The top ten clonotypes cover about 10% of the sample.

This sample stems from a study of regulatory T cells in long-lasting Graves disease (dated by TCRdb to the early 2020s). Broadly, across the study: In the newly diagnosed Graves' disease group, patients had been taking antithyroid drugs for less than 3 months. The study took place in China and was registered as a clinical trial. This study used TCR sequencing and RNA sequencing of peripheral blood to compare persistent Graves' disease patients against newly diagnosed Graves' disease patients. A total of about 33 samples underwent TCR sequencing, from about 13 patients with persistent Graves' disease and 20 patients with newly diagnosed Graves' disease.

This sample's time point label indicates: newly diagnosed GD, antithyroid drugs for less than 3 months. RNA was extracted from PBMCs in TRIzol for both TCR sequencing and RNA sequencing. Graves' disease was diagnosed according to American Thyroid Association guidelines. The patients came from an endocrinology department in Xi'an, China. From each patient, 8 to 10 milliliters of peripheral blood was collected into an EDTA anticoagulant tube. Ficoll Paque Plus density gradient separation was used to isolate PBMCs, and no further T cell sorting was performed. RNA quality was checked with an Agilent 2100 Bioanalyzer and agarose gel, and concentration with a NanoDrop 2000. What the study reported, not specific to this receptor: Persistent Graves' disease patients showed lower TCR Shannon entropy and fewer highly expanded clones than newly diagnosed patients, suggesting clonal expansion. Persistent patients shared more public clonotypes among themselves (around 2,700) than newly diagnosed patients did (over 950). Because the primary lesion, thyroid tissue, could not be accessed, the study looked at peripheral blood alone. TRBV28, TRBJ1-2 and TRBJ2-5 were preferentially used in persistent disease, while TRBV20-1 and TRBJ2-1 were favored in newly diagnosed disease. The authors noted that the small sample size was a limitation that may lower accuracy. Sequencing and analysis were limited to the TCR beta chain.

From the cysteine up to the phenylalanine, the CDR3 has a length of 13 residues. The retained sequence is limited to the CDR3, 39 bases, with the frame set at the first base. The germline V gene sets CDR1 to SGHDN and CDR2 to FVKESK. V loses 0 bases of germline sequence and J loses 9 bases, and the interval between the two ends is 9 bases. This sample was shared with a second study, whose subject was T cells in Graves' hyperthyroidism and ophthalmopathy. From that second study: Graves' hyperthyroidism was defined as stable when no progression to ophthalmopathy occurred over 18 months of follow-up. Hyperthyroidism patients were aged 18 to 65 years and newly diagnosed, with disease duration of less than 2 months. Any patient with an uncontrolled infection, another autoimmune disease, pregnancy or lactation was excluded. Diagnoses relied on clinical symptoms, serum thyroxine and TRAb, thyroid ultrasound and orbital computed tomography. A first-round RT-PCR of the TCR CDR3 used the HTBI primer set with the Qiagen OneStep RT-PCR kit. Most expanded thyroid clonotypes (frequency above 0.001) were also detected in blood, a finding suggesting that blood repertoires may reflect thyroid immune responses. A model built on a 13 V-J signature distinguished ophthalmopathy from stable hyperthyroidism, reaching over 85% sensitivity and approximately 81% specificity in cross-validation and 80%/75% in testing. During validation, the model predicted progression to ophthalmopathy a median of approximately 6 months ahead of onset, with more than 60% sensitivity and around 73% specificity. To identify distinguishing TCR V-J signatures, a discovery cohort of around 100 patients was used, comprising approximately 40 with Graves' ophthalmopathy and about 59 with stable Graves' hyperthyroidism. An independent validation cohort of fewer than 20 hyperthyroidism patients and 17 patients who later progressed to ophthalmopathy tested prospective prediction of ophthalmopathy. The 95 to 100 discovery patients were randomly divided into training and test sets at a 7:3 ratio. Thyroid tissue and blood T-cell repertoires from about 6 Graves' hyperthyroidism patients were also compared in the study. Once sampling was done, hyperthyroidism patients were given methimazole at a starting dose of 30 mg daily, whereas ophthalmopathy patients were given high-dose intravenous methylprednisolone. Libraries were constructed in a second round of multiplex PCR, after which size selection and purification were performed. Paired-end sequencing of the libraries was performed with 100 bp reads on an Illumina HiSeq2000. Raw data were processed with SOAPnuke, discarding reads with adapters, uncalled bases, mean Phred below 15, or no exact constant-primer or identifier match. High-quality paired reads were merged with COPE v1.2.5, and unique nucleotide sequences were defined as clonotypes. MiTCR v1.1 was used to align the clonotypes against IMGT TRBV, TRBD and TRBJ reference segments. The analysis was restricted to V-J combinations with a frequency above 0.0001, which together covered around 99% of the repertoires. The TCS score was defined as the ratio of F50 (clonal expansion) to E x V (chaos), calculated using BLOSUM62-based TCRdist between CDR3 peptides within each V-J. Welch's t-statistics and random forest reduced 500 to 650 V-J features to 13, which were used in a naive Bayes classifier (R e1071). No statistical method was used to fix the sample size in advance, and group allocation was not hidden from the investigators. The paper describes TCR Vbeta CDR3 sequencing of 135 peripheral blood samples, made up of some 42 ophthalmopathy patients, 70 to 80 hyperthyroidism patients and around 17 progressor patients.

The source was peripheral blood mononuclear cells (PBMCs), collected at new diagnosis, from a patient treated with antithyroid drugs. The rearrangement combines TRBV14 with TRBJ2-1; TRBD1 is possibly the D segment (6 matching bases). The source of this sequence is a woman aged 25 to 39 with Graves disease. Donor details come from another sample of the same person, matched by shared clones. The nucleotides read TGTGCCAGCAGCCAAGAAGGGGGTTTTGAGCAGTTCTTC. Its protein reads: CASSQEGGFEQFF. The reference TRBV14 and TRBJ2-1 proteins fill in what lies around the CDR3, so the full variable domain reads EAGVTQFPSHSVIEKGQTVTLRCDPISGHDNLYWYRRVMGKEIKFLLHFVKESKQDESGMPNNRFLAERTGGTYSTLKVQPAELEDSGVYFCASSQEGGFEQFFGPGTRLTVL.